These 8 T cell receptor beta chains were all obtained from the same sample, sequenced in a study of T-cell memory formation after mild COVID-19 (dated by TCRdb to the early 2020s). Libraries were prepared through 5' RACE. Sequencing took place on an Illumina NovaSeq 6000. TCRdb passed the public sequencing reads through fastp at Q25 and MiXCR, retaining productive beta sequences. When rows share a CDR3 protein, they turn into one entry using the most common DNA and genes. In this sample the table shows approximately 210,000 distinct CDR3 sequences, 25% to 35% of which occur a single time. The ten largest clones represent about an eighth of the sample. Sequenced: PBMCs or a T cell subset sorted from them (not recorded which). The receptor set was obtained from an adult woman who had mild COVID-19 (a few samples of this study predate the infection). The sample titles of this study are shuffled in the database, so cell type and time point are left out; the donor was told from shared clones.

This chain links TRBV6-2 or TRBV6-3 with TRBJ2-5; TRBD2 aligns across 11 bases. Looked up from germline, CDR1 is MNHEY and CDR2 is SVGEGT. The CDR3 loop spans 14 amino acids. With V trimmed by 4 bases and J by 4 bases, 2 bases remained unmatched. The CDR3 DNA follows: TGTGCCAGCAGTTTACTAGCGGGAGTAGAGACCCAGTACTTC. Translated, it gives CASSLLAGVETQYF.

To note about this clonotype: A read error may account for a junction end that differs from germline. The chain joins TRBV7-2 to TRBJ2-1; 11 bases map to TRBD2. Germline lookup yields CDR1 SGHTA and CDR2 FQGNSA. CDR3 length equals 12 residues. CDR3 residues: CASSSGLAEDVF. CDR3 DNA: TGTGCCAGCAGTTCGGGACTAGCGGAAGATGTCTTC.

This clonotype was observed a few times. The gene calls are TRBV7-3 and TRBJ2-2, with TRBD2 identical over 7 bases. The CDR3 spans 16 residues. Trimming removed 5 bases from V and 6 bases from J; junction bases left unmatched: 12. The germline V gene has CDR1 SGHTA and CDR2 FQGTGA. The CDR3 protein is CASSPQGGSKAGELFF. As DNA, the CDR3 is TGTGCCAGCAGCCCCCAGGGCGGGAGCAAGGCCGGGGAGCTGTTTTTT.

The chain uses TRBV12-3 or TRBV12-4 and TRBJ1-2, with D possibly TRBD1 on 6 matching bases. The V gene lost 5 bases and the J gene lost 5 bases, with 18 bases spanning the gap. The CDR3 has 15 amino acids. The CDR3 region has the DNA TGTGCCAGCAGTCTAGGGCAGGGGAGGGATTATGGCTACACCTTC. Protein product: CASSLGQGRDYGYTF.

This chain links TRBV18 with TRBJ2-1; TRBD1 aligns across 8 bases. Germline V gene sequence: CDR1 KGHSH, CDR2 LQKENI. The V and J ends lost 2 bases and 1 base, in that order; junction bases with no gene match: 10. The CDR3 consists of 18 residues. CDR3 DNA sequence: TGTGCCAGCTCACCAGGGTCTTATTGGACAGGGTCCTACAATGAGCAGTTCTTC. Amino acid sequence: CASSPGSYWTGSYNEQFF.

This clonotype was detected a few times. This chain links TRBV13 with TRBJ2-7; D might be TRBD2 (5 bases). V gave up 2 bases and J gave up 3 bases, with 11 bases separating them. Germline CDR1 PRHDT, CDR2 FYEKMQ (reference sequence). The CDR3 consists of 14 residues. DNA for the CDR3: TGTGCCAGCAGCTTAAGAGGGAGCCTCTACGAGCAGTACTTC. Its protein is CASSLRGSLYEQYF.

This chain uses TRBV30 with TRBJ1-1; D remains unclear. The CDR3 loop spans 13 amino acids. The V end lost 0 bases, the J end lost 4 bases, and 9 bases lay between the germline ends. Germline V gives CDR1 GTSNPN, CDR2 SVGIG (reference sequence). The CDR3 is CAWSVDGLTEAFF. For the CDR3, the DNA is TGTGCCTGGAGTGTAGATGGGCTCACTGAAGCTTTCTTT.

This chain links TRBV20-1 with TRBJ2-7; possibly TRBD2 for D (6 bases). The CDR3 spans 14 residues. Germline V gene sequence: CDR1 DFQATT, CDR2 SNEGSKA (reference sequence). V gave up 6 bases and J gave up 2 bases, with 17 bases separating them. CDR3 protein: CSARWGGAPYEQYF. The CDR3 region has the DNA TGCAGTGCGCGTTGGGGAGGAGCCCCCTACGAGCAGTACTTC.